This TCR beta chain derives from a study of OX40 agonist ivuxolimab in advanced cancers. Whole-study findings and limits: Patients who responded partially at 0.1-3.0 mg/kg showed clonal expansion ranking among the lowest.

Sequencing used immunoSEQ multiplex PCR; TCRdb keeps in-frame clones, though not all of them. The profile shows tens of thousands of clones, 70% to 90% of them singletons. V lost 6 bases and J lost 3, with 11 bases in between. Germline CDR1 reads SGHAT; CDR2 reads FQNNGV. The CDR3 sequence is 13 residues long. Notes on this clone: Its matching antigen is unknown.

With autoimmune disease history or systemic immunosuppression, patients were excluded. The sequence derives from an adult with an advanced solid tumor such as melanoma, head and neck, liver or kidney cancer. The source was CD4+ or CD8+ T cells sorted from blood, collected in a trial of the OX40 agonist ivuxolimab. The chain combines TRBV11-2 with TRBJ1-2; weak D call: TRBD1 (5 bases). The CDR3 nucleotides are TGTGCCAGCAGTTCTCAGGGTGACTATGGCTACACCTTC. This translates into CASSSQGDYGYTF.